This record covers a single T cell receptor (beta chain). The antigen is unknown. The sample belongs to a study of T-cell reconstitution after alpha-beta-depleted transplantation in children. Broader study findings: For some patients, TCRbeta diversity was high at day 60 because of recipient T cells and thymic progenitors that survived. Counts and diversity of T cells one year after transplant came mostly from newly produced T cells. The origin of alpha-beta T cells about two months after transplant was reportedly several hundred expanded graft clones.

This sample's TCRbeta library carried unique molecular identifier barcodes. MiXCR was run by TCRdb on the PCR reads, yielding one entry per CDR3 protein. The data contain some 440,000 distinct CDR3 sequences, 15% to 20% of them singletons. The sequence came from a boy in the first two years of life who had a stem cell transplant for Wiskott-Aldrich syndrome, so the T cells may come from the graft donor. The sequenced sample was PBMCs, mostly from graft donor cells, obtained 360 days after TCRalphabeta/CD19-depleted stem cell transplant.

In DNA, the CDR3 is TGCGCCAGCAGCCCCGACTCAATGAACACTGAAGCTTTCTTT. Translation gives CASSPDSMNTEAFF. The chain employs TRBV5-1 and TRBJ1-1; no reliable D call. This CDR3 region has 14 residues. The V and J ends lost 4 bases and 0 bases respectively, with 10 bases between them. The germline V gene has CDR1 SGHRS and CDR2 YFSETQ. The whole variable domain, filled in from reference TRBV5-1 and TRBJ1-1, reads KAGVTQTPRYLIKTRGQQVTLSCSPISGHRSVSWYQQTPGQGLQFLFEYFSETQRNKGNFPGRFSGRQFSNSRSEMNVSTLELGDSALYLCASSPDSMNTEAFFGQGTRLTVV.